This section outlines one T cell receptor (beta chain) sequence together with its context. What it binds is unknown. The source of the sample is a study of T cell clonotyping in hematopoietic cell transplantation. General study results and limits: Pathologically expanded recipient clonotypes increased progressively from day 30 to day 180 as diversity fell.

The method was immunoSEQ multiplex PCR; TCRdb's version includes in-frame clones alone and lacks a portion of them. This sample carries about 15,000 clones, 70% to 75% of them seen once, and the ten largest clones take more than 9%. V was trimmed by 11 bases and J by 2 bases, leaving 25 bases between them. Germline CDR1 MDHEN, CDR2 SYDVKM. The CDR3 totals 17 residues. Material for sequencing was peripheral blood mononuclear cells. The sequence was collected from a woman aged 55-70 years in good health. Some clones in this sample may be carry-over from other donors' samples. The rearrangement links TRBV28 to TRBJ2-4; D remains ambiguous. CDR3 DNA: TGTGCCGCCAGCACTCTAAGAATAGGGATGTCCAAAAACATTCAGTACTTC. Amino acids: CAASTLRIGMSKNIQYF.